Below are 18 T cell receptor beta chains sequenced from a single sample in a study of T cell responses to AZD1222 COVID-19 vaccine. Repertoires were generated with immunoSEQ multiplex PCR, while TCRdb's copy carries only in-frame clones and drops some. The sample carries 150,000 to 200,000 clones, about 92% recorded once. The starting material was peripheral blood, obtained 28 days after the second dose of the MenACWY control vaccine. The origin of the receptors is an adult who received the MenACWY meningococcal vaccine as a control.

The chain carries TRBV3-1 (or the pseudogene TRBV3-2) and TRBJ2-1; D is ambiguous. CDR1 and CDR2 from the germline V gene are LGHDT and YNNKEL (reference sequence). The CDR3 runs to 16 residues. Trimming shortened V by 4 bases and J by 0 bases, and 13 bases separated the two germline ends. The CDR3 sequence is CASSPGASGSYNEQFF. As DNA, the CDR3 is TGTGCCAGCAGCCCCGGAGCGAGTGGCTCCTACAATGAGCAGTTCTTC.

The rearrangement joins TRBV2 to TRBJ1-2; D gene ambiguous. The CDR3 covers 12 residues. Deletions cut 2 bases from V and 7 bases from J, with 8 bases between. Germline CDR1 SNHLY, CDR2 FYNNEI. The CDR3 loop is CASSEREVGYTF. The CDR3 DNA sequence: TGTGCCAGCAGTGAAAGGGAGGTTGGCTACACCTTC.

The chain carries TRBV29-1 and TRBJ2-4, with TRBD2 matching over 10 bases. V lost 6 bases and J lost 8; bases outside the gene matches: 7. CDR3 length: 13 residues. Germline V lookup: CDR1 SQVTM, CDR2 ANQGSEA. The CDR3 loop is CSVGIAGGYIQYF. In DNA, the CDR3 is TGCAGCGTAGGAATAGCGGGAGGATACATTCAGTACTTC.

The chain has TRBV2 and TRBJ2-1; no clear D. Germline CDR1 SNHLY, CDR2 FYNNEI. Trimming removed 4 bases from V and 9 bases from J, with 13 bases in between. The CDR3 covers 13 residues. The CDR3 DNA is TGTGCCAGCAGTGTAACCTGGACCCTTGAGCAGTTCTTC. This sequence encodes CASSVTWTLEQFF. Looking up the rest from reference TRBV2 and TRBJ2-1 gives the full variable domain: EPEVTQTPSHQVTQMGQEVILRCVPISNHLYFYWYRQILGQKVEFLVSFYNNEISEKSEIFDDQFSVERPDGSNFTLKIRSTKLEDSAMYFCASSVTWTLEQFFGPGTRLTVL.

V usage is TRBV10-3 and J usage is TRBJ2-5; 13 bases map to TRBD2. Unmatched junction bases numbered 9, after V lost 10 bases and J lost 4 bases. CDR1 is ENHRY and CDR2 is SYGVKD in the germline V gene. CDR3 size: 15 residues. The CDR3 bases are TGTGCCACCAGGACTAGCGGGAGTACGGGAGAGACCCAGTACTTC. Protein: CATRTSGSTGETQYF.

The DNA for the CDR3 is TGTGCCAGCAGCCAGGGACAGGGATCCTACGAGCAGTACTTC. Translating gives CASSQGQGSYEQYF. The rearrangement joins TRBV7-6 to TRBJ2-7, with 9 bases fitting TRBD1. This CDR3 is 14 amino acids long. Germline V lookup: CDR1 SGHVS, CDR2 FNYEAQ. With 5 bases clipped from V and 1 base from J, the junction kept 3 bases outside the gene matches. Full variable domain (missing parts from reference TRBV7-6 and TRBJ2-7): GAGVSQSPRYKVTKRGQDVALRCDPISGHVSLYWYRQALGQGPEFLTYFNYEAQQDKSGLPNDRFSAERPEGSISTLTIQRTEQRDSAMYRCASSQGQGSYEQYFGPGTRLTVT.

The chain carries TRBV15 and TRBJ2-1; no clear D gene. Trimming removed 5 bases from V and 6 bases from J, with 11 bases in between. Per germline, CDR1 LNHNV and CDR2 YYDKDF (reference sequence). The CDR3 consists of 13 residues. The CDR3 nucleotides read TGTGCCACCAGCCGGATGGCTGGCAATGAGCAGTTCTTC. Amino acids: CATSRMAGNEQFF.

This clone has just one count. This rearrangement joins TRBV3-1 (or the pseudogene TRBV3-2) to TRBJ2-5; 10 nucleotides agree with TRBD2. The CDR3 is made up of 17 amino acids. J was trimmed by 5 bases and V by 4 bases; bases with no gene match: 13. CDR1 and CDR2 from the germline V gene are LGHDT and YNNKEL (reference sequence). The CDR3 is CASSPYGLADIGETQYF. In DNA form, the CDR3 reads TGTGCCAGCAGCCCCTACGGACTAGCGGATATTGGGGAGACCCAGTACTTC.

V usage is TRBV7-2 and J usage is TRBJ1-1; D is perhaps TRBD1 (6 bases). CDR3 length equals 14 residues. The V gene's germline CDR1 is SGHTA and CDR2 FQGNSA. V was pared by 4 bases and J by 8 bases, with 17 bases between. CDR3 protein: CASSSRTEDREAFF. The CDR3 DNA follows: TGTGCCAGCAGCTCTCGGACAGAAGATCGCGAAGCTTTCTTT.

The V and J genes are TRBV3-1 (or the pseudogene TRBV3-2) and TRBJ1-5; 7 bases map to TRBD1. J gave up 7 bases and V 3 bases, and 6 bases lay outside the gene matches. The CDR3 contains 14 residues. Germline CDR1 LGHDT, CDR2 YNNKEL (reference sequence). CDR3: CASSHRGQEQPQHF. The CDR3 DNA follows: TGTGCCAGCAGCCATCGTGGACAGGAGCAGCCCCAGCATTTT.

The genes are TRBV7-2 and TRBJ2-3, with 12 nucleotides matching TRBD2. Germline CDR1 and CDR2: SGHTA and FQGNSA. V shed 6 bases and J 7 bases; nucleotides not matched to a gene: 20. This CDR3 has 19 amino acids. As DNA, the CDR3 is TGTGCCAGCAGTCACCGGGGAGGTGCTAGCGGGAGGGCTGGGAATACGCAGTATTTT. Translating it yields CASSHRGGASGRAGNTQYF.

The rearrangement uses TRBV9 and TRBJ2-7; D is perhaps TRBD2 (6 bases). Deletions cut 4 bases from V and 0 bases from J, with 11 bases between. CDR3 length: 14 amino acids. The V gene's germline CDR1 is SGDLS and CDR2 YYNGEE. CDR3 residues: CASSPPGASYEQYF. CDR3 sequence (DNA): TGTGCCAGCAGCCCCCCGGGAGCCTCCTACGAGCAGTACTTC. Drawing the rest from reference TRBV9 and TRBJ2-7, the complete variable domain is DSGVTQTPKHLITATGQRVTLRCSPRSGDLSVYWYQQSLDQGLQFLIQYYNGEERAKGNILERFSAQQFPDLHSELNLSSLELGDSALYFCASSPPGASYEQYFGPGTRLTVT.

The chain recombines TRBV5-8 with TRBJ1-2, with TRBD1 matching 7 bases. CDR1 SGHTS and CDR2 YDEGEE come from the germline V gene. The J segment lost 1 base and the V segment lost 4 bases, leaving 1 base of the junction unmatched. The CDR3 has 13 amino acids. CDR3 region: CASSDRVNYGYTF. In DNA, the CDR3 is TGTGCCAGCAGCGACAGGGTTAACTATGGCTACACCTTC.

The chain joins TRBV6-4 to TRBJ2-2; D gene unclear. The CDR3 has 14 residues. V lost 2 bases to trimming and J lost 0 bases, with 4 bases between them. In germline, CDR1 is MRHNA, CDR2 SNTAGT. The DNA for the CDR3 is TGTGCCAGCAGTGACGAGGCGAACACCGGGGAGCTGTTTTTT. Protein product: CASSDEANTGELFF.

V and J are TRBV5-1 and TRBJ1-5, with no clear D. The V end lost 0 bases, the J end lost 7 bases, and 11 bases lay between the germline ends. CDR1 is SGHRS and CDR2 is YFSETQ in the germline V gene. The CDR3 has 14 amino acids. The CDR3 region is CASSLGSDKQPQHF. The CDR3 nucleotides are TGCGCCAGCAGCTTGGGCAGTGACAAGCAGCCCCAGCATTTT.

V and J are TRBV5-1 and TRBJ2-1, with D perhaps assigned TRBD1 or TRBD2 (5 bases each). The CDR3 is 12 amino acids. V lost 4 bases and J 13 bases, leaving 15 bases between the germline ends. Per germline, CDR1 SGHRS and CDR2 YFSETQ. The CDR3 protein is CASSMGEGVQFF. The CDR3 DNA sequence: TGCGCCAGCAGCATGGGGGAAGGGGTCCAGTTCTTC. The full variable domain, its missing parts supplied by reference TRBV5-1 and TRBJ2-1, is KAGVTQTPRYLIKTRGQQVTLSCSPISGHRSVSWYQQTPGQGLQFLFEYFSETQRNKGNFPGRFSGRQFSNSRSEMNVSTLELGDSALYLCASSMGEGVQFFGPGTRLTVL.

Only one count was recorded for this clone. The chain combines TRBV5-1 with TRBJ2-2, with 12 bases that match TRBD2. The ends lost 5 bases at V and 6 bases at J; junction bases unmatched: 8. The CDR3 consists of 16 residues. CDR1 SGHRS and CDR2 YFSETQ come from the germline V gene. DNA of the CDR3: TGCGCCAGCAGTGAGACTAGCGGGAGCAACTCCGGGGAGCTGTTTTTT. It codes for CASSETSGSNSGELFF. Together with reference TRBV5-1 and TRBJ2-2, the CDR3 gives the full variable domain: KAGVTQTPRYLIKTRGQQVTLSCSPISGHRSVSWYQQTPGQGLQFLFEYFSETQRNKGNFPGRFSGRQFSNSRSEMNVSTLELGDSALYLCASSETSGSNSGELFFGEGSRLTVL.

The CDR3 region has the DNA TGTGCCAGCACCAATAGCGGGATCGGGGAGACCCAGTACTTC. Its translation: CASTNSGIGETQYF. V and J are TRBV7-9 and TRBJ2-5; 8 bases line up with TRBD2. Germline V gives CDR1 SEHNR, CDR2 FQNEAQ (reference sequence). This CDR3 has 14 residues. V lost 7 bases, J lost 5 bases, and 9 bases stayed unmatched.